This T cell receptor beta chain came from a study of T cells after posttransplantation cyclophosphamide (dated by TCRdb to the mid-2010s). As for the study more broadly: The study tracked T cell repertoire reconstitution by TRB sequencing after myeloablative bone marrow transplantation using posttransplantation cyclophosphamide as GVHD prophylaxis. Samples from some 40 PTCy-treated patients, along with samples from some 17 of their related bone marrow donors, underwent antigen receptor sequencing. Blood from all 35 or so PTCy patients who had 1-year posttransplant specimens underwent TRB sequencing. Up to 3 additional blood samples from 2 to 5.2 years after transplant were also TRB-sequenced in 3 patients, as was pretransplant blood from a handful of patients. Because TRA and TRB clonality correlated tightly in under ten samples, the subsequent TCR analyses were limited to TRB only. Public TRB sequences were compared against a database of over 3,600 sequences linked to responses to pathogens, tumor antigens, self-antigens and alloantigens. The paper as a whole reports these results and caveats: At 1-2 months, donor-recipient similarity was low but rose over the first year, and the later blood repertoires were often dominated by donor CD8+ memory clones. The TRB repertoires of T cells infiltrating skin or the GI tract showed only limited overlap with the TRB repertoires found in blood. Across the approximately 42 patients, TRB clonality was highly associated with recipient CMV seropositivity and CMV reactivation, and diversity with PTCy was similar to that in the CNI/methotrexate controls.

A control cohort of around ten patients who had been given myeloablative marrow transplants with methotrexate plus a calcineurin inhibitor was sampled 1 year after transplant. Mononuclear cells from peripheral blood and bone marrow were separated by Ficoll-Hypaque density centrifugation and then cryopreserved. For this clone: The clone's antigen remains unknown. No base quality values were provided; no much bigger clone lies one nucleotide off.

The CDR3 spans 19 residues, from the cysteine through the phenylalanine. Just the 57-base CDR3 DNA is kept, in frame starting at base 1. Ends trimmed: V by 4 bases, J by 0 bases; bases unmatched to a gene: 13. Based on the germline V gene, the CDR1 and CDR2 sequences are SGDLS and YYNGEE. TRB sequencing used genomic DNA with the immunoSEQ assay at survey resolution or the hsTCRB kit. The authors' analysis ran thus. The immunoSEQ software handled initial read processing, and the LymphoSeq R package was used for repertoire analyses. Clonality was computed as 1 minus normalized Shannon entropy, and a Gini coefficient was also calculated for each TRB dataset. Phenotypes of unsorted samples were inferred by mapping TRB sequences from sorted subsets of the recipient or donor onto the same recipient's unsorted samples. What TCRdb holds here is the immuneACCESS table cut down to in-frame rearrangements. Part of the clones is not present; checked against another copy, under half of the missing clones reflect an unresolved V gene, and the others are unexplained. From that table come the V and J calls and clone size; the DNA was used to work out D and trimming. The sample profile shows approximately 10,000 clones; 89% of them were found once. The top ten hold less than 5% of the sample.

The chain links TRBV9 with TRBJ2-3; 11 central nucleotides agree with TRBD2. The receptor was isolated from a male patient aged 45-60 years who received an allogeneic stem cell transplant from an unrelated donor, was CMV-positive, and had chronic GVHD only. Once a transplant has taken place, some T cells may be donor derived. The sequencing here drew on PBMCs, taken 430 to 450 days after allogeneic stem cell transplant with calcineurin inhibitor and methotrexate. This receptor has the CDR3 CASSSPPTTSGGSTDTQYF. The sequence in DNA is TGTGCCAGCAGCTCCCCCCCCACCACTAGCGGGGGTAGCACAGATACGCAGTATTTT.